The clone carrying this TCR beta chain was counted once. The assay was immunoSEQ multiplex PCR, and TCRdb's table has in-frame clones only and misses some. The table lists 60,000 to 75,000 clones, roughly 91% of them singletons. The data were taken from a study of T cell changes during pregnancy in multiple sclerosis. Material: peripheral blood, obtained in the third trimester of pregnancy. The TCR originated in a female donor with multiple sclerosis, enrolled in a pregnancy study.

The CDR3 protein is CASSQPNEEIIYGYTF. The CDR3 region has the DNA TGTGCCAGCAGCCAACCCAACGAAGAGATTATCTATGGCTACACCTTC. This chain connects TRBV5-4 to TRBJ1-2; the D is unclear. Germline CDR1 SGHNT, CDR2 YYREEE (reference sequence). The germline V and J ends were trimmed by 4 bases and 4 bases, with 20 bases remaining between them. The CDR3 is 16 amino acids. Filled out from reference TRBV5-4 and TRBJ1-2, the complete variable domain reads ETGVTQSPTHLIKTRGQQVTLRCSSQSGHNTVSWYQQALGQGPQFIFQYYREEENGRGNFPPRFSGLQFPNYSSELNVNALELDDSALYLCASSQPNEEIIYGYTFGSGTRLTVV.